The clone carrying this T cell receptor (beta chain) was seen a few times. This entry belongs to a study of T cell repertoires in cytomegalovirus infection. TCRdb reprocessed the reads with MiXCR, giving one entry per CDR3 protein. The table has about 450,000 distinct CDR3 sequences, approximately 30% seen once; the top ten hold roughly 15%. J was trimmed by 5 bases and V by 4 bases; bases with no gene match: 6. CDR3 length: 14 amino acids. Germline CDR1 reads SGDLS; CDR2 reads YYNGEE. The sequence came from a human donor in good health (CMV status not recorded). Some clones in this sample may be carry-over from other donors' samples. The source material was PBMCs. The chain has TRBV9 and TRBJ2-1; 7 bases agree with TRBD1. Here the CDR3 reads CASSSGQHNNEQFF. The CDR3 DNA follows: TGTGCCAGCAGCTCGGGACAGCATAACAATGAGCAGTTCTTC.